Shown below are 16 T cell receptor beta chains from a single sample sequenced in a study of PD-L1 blockade in urothelial cancer. Clones were read by immunoSEQ multiplex PCR, and TCRdb kept only the in-frame ones, dropping some. The sample carries about 53,000 clones, 87% recorded once. Noted time point: pretreatment peripheral blood. The specimen comprised PBMCs, sampled around atezolizumab (anti-PD-L1) treatment. The source of these receptors is a woman in her sixties or seventies with urothelial cancer.

This chain joins TRBV18 and TRBJ2-3, with a weak D call TRBD1 (5 bases). CDR3 length: 16 residues. Per germline, CDR1 KGHSH and CDR2 LQKENI. Between the trimmed V and J ends, which lost 2 bases and 2 bases, there was a span of 14 bases. CDR3 DNA: TGTGCCAGCTCACCAGGTGGGAAGGGGTTCACAGATACGCAGTATTTT. Amino acid sequence: CASSPGGKGFTDTQYF.

The chain uses TRBV7-9 and TRBJ2-5, with D possibly matching TRBD2 (5 bases). Germline V CDR1 and CDR2: SEHNR, FQNEAQ (reference sequence). The CDR3 sequence is 12 residues long. Between the trimmed V and J ends, which lost 7 bases and 5 bases, there was a span of 11 bases. The CDR3 DNA reads as TGTGCCAGCACACTAGATTGGGAGACCCAGTACTTC. This sequence encodes CASTLDWETQYF.

The chain links TRBV25-1 to TRBJ1-4; possibly TRBD1 for D (6 bases). From germline, CDR1 is MGHDK and CDR2 SYGVNS. V was pared by 4 bases and J by 2 bases, with 14 bases between. CDR3 length equals 16 residues. CDR3 DNA sequence: TGTGCCAGCAGTGGTACAAGGGGGTCCACTAATGAAAAACTGTTTTTT. It is translated as CASSGTRGSTNEKLFF.

The chain carries TRBV5-4 and TRBJ1-3; a weak D match, TRBD1 (5 bases). The CDR3 loop spans 16 amino acids. Germline values: CDR1 SGHNT, CDR2 YYREEE (reference sequence). Between the trimmed V and J ends, which lost 4 bases and 0 bases, there was a span of 14 bases. CDR3 DNA: TGTGCCAGCAGCGGACAAACAGTTAGCTCTGGAAACACCATATATTTT. Amino acids: CASSGQTVSSGNTIYF.

CDR3 sequence reads: CATSSQLGGDGYTF. DNA of the CDR3: TGTGCCACCAGCAGTCAACTAGGGGGCGATGGCTACACCTTC. The genes are TRBV15 and TRBJ1-2; 7 bases align to TRBD1. Trimming cost V 3 bases and J 6 bases; bases outside gene matches: 7. This CDR3 contains 14 residues. Germline loops: CDR1 LNHNV, CDR2 YYDKDF (reference sequence). Full variable domain (outside the CDR3, taken from reference TRBV15 and TRBJ1-2): DAMVIQNPRYQVTQFGKPVTLSCSQTLNHNVMYWYQQKSSQAPKLLFHYYDKDFNNEADTPDNFQSRRPNTSFCFLDIRSPGLGDTAMYLCATSSQLGGDGYTFGSGTRLTVV.

In this sample, this clone turned up a few times. This sequence joins TRBV4-1 and TRBJ1-2; 10 bases match TRBD1. This CDR3 contains 16 residues. Trimming took 4 bases from V and 8 from J; bases not matched to a gene: 13. Per the germline V gene, CDR1 is MGHRA and CDR2 is YSYEKL. Written as DNA, the CDR3 is TGCGCCAGCAGCCCGTCAGGGGACAGGGGTAAAGGGGGCTACACCTTC. This gives the protein CASSPSGDRGKGGYTF.

V and J are TRBV11-2 and TRBJ2-7, with D perhaps matching TRBD2 (5 bases). CDR3 size: 12 residues. CDR1 and CDR2 from the germline V gene are SGHAT and FQNNGV. Deletions cut 5 bases from V and 6 bases from J, with 11 bases between. CDR3 sequence reads: CASSPRGFEQYF. The CDR3 bases are TGTGCCAGCAGCCCCCGGGGATTCGAGCAGTACTTC.

The chain carries TRBV7-9 and TRBJ2-7, with 13 bases aligning to TRBD2. V was pared by 4 bases and J by 6 bases, with 3 bases of the junction left unmatched. The CDR3 runs 14 residues. Germline values: CDR1 SEHNR, CDR2 FQNEAQ (reference sequence). The CDR3 reads CASSSGLAGREQYF. The CDR3 bases are TGTGCCAGCAGCTCGGGACTAGCGGGGCGCGAGCAGTACTTC.

The chain joins TRBV7-9 to TRBJ1-2; possible D gene TRBD1, 5 bases. V lost 4 bases, J lost 7 bases, and 16 bases lay in between. The CDR3 spans 14 residues. Looked up from germline, CDR1 is SEHNR and CDR2 is FQNEAQ (reference sequence). CDR3 nucleotides: TGTGCCAGCAGCTCTAGCGGGGGAGGGCTTGGCTACACCTTC. Translated, it gives CASSSSGGGLGYTF.

The V and J genes are TRBV18 and TRBJ2-3; 9 bases are shared with TRBD2. V shed 4 bases and J 4 bases; nucleotides not matched to a gene: 6. Germline assignment: CDR1 KGHSH and CDR2 LQKENI. The CDR3 sequence is 15 residues long. CDR3 loop: CASSRMRGGSDTQYF. In DNA form, the CDR3 reads TGTGCCAGCTCACGGATGCGGGGGGGCTCAGATACGCAGTATTTT.

V usage is TRBV5-1 and J usage is TRBJ2-5; maybe TRBD1 (6 bases). V lost 4 bases and J lost 7, with 23 bases in between. The CDR3 has 16 residues. The germline V gene encodes CDR1 SGHRS and CDR2 YFSETQ. The CDR3 bases are TGCGCCAGCAGCGGTGAGACAGGCACAATAGAGCGGACCCAGTACTTC. It translates to CASSGETGTIERTQYF.

This CDR3 reads CASSPGITNTEAFF. In nucleotides, the CDR3 is TGTGCCAGCAGCCCCGGGATAACGAACACTGAAGCTTTCTTT. This rearrangement joins TRBV6-1 to TRBJ1-1, with no clear D. CDR3 length: 14 amino acids. CDR1 and CDR2 from the germline V gene are MNHNS and SASEGT. Trimming left V 6 bases short and J 1 base short, with 12 bases between.

The rearrangement uses TRBV7-9 and TRBJ1-2, with TRBD1 identical over 8 bases. The V gene's germline CDR1 is SEHNR and CDR2 FQNEAQ (reference sequence). CDR3 length: 16 amino acids. J gave up 0 bases and V 1 base, and 4 bases lay outside the gene matches. CDR3 coding DNA: TGTGCCAGCAGCTTAGGAAGACAGGGGACTAACTATGGCTACACCTTC. Amino acids: CASSLGRQGTNYGYTF.

The chain joins TRBV5-5 to TRBJ2-7; perhaps TRBD1 as D (5 bases). The V gene lost 2 bases and the J gene lost 3 bases, with 12 bases spanning the gap. In germline, CDR1 is SGHKS, CDR2 YYEKEE (reference sequence). The CDR3 is made up of 14 amino acids. CDR3 sequence (DNA): TGTGCCAGCAGCTTCTATGACAGCAGCTACGAGCAGTACTTC. Translating gives CASSFYDSSYEQYF.

V is TRBV5-1 and J is TRBJ1-1, with 7 bases that match TRBD1. V was clipped by 4 bases and J by 3 bases; unmatched bases: 12. Germline assignment: CDR1 SGHRS and CDR2 YFSETQ. The CDR3 runs 16 residues. CDR3 region: CASSGSGRGTDTEAFF. The CDR3 DNA reads TGCGCCAGCAGCGGAAGCGGGCGCGGGACAGACACTGAAGCTTTCTTT.

The chain couples TRBV19 to TRBJ2-1; 10 nucleotides agree with TRBD1. The CDR3 length is 16 residues. Germline V lookup: CDR1 LNHDA, CDR2 SQIVND (reference sequence). V lost 5 bases to trimming and J lost 6 bases; unmatched junction nucleotides: 10. The CDR3 bases are TGTGCCAGTAGTCGCTCGGGACAGGGGTTTCGCAATGAGCAGTTCTTC. Translation: CASSRSGQGFRNEQFF.